Listed below are T cell receptor beta chains from one sample, sequenced in a study of T cell repertoires in cytomegalovirus infection. TCRdb re-derived calls from the reads in MiXCR, one entry per CDR3 protein. The repertoire holds hundreds of thousands of distinct CDR3 sequences, with 32% as singletons. Their antigens remain unidentified. The sample was cultured CD8+ T cells from PBMCs, taken from culture after CMV antigen stimulation. These receptors came from a human donor in good health (CMV status not recorded). Some clones in this sample may be carry-over from other donors' samples. Both conserved end residues are trimmed from each CDR3.

V gene	CDR3 protein
TRBV6-1	ASLEGSDYEQY
TRBV7-9	ASSPRGTKETQY
TRBV7-8	ASSRDREKGTDTQY
TRBV11-1	ASSPGLAGPFIYNEQF
TRBV7-4	ASSLSGGLDTQY
TRBV10-3	AISGLSSSTDTQY
TRBV20-1	SVTGTEHSYNEQF
TRBV19	ASSIAGESDEQY
TRBV7-8	ASSYTDRVSGNTIY
TRBV19	ASSPEGWDDATTEAF
TRBV20-1	SARDGYYGYT
TRBV15	ATSPWTGVGTEAF
TRBV19	ASSTRLALGEEQF
TRBV12-3/TRBV12-4	ASSLVPEETQY
TRBV6-2/TRBV6-3	ASSYSRRGDEQY
TRBV9	ASSPTPGGEQY
TRBV6-5	ASRVNSYATNEKLF
TRBV19	ASGQGILGPNQPQH
TRBV6-2/TRBV6-3	ASSYSRSNTEAF